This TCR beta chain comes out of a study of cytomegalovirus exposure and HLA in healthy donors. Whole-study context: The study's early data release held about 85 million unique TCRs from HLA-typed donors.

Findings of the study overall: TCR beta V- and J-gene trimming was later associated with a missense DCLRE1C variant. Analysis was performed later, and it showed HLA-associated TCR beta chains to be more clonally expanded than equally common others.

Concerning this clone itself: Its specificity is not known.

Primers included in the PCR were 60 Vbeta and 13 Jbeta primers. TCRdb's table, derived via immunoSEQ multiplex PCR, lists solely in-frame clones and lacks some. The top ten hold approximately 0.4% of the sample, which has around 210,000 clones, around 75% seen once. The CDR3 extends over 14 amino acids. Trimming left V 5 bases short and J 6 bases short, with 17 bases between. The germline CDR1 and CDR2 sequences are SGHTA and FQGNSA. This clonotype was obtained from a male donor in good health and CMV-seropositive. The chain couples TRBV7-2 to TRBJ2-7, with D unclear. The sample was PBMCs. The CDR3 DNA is TGTGCCAGCAGCCCGATCTTCGGTTCATCCGAGCAGTACTTC. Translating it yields CASSPIFGSSEQYF.